These 32 T cell receptor beta chains came from one sample sequenced in a study of regulatory T cells in long-lasting Graves disease. In building TCR beta libraries, iRepertoire HTBI primers were used together with Arm-PCR of CDR3 regions. In TCRdb, the multiplex PCR reads were re-called with MiXCR into one record per CDR3 protein. The sample yields under 450,000 distinct CDR3 sequences, under 20% seen once. As to time point: newly diagnosed GD, antithyroid drugs for less than 3 months. From RNA extracted from PBMCs, the TCR library was made. A further study also used this sample, focusing on T cells in Graves' hyperthyroidism and ophthalmopathy.

The sample here was peripheral blood mononuclear cells (PBMCs), taken at new diagnosis, from a patient treated with antithyroid drugs. These receptors all come from a woman under 30 with Graves disease.

This clonotype was counted many times. The genes are TRBV20-1 and TRBJ2-7, with no clear D. The CDR3 is 12 residues long. Germline V gives CDR1 DFQATT, CDR2 SNEGSKA (reference sequence). The V gene lost 6 bases and the J gene lost 3 bases, with 12 bases spanning the gap. The CDR3 spells CSAPLGSYEQYF. The CDR3 nucleotides are TGCAGTGCCCCCTTGGGCAGCTACGAGCAGTACTTC.

In its sample, this clonotype was seen many times. The chain combines TRBV7-9 with TRBJ2-3, with 8 positions matching TRBD2. The CDR3 is 16 residues long. CDR1 is SEHNR and CDR2 is FQNEAQ in the germline V gene (reference sequence). V was pared by 5 bases and J by 3 bases, with 10 bases of the junction left unmatched. The CDR3 spells CASSPGGRHRTDTQYF. The CDR3 nucleotides are TGTGCCAGCAGCCCGGGGGGGCGACACCGAACAGATACGCAGTATTTT. The full variable domain, in which reference TRBV7-9 and TRBJ2-3 provide the parts outside the CDR3, is DTGVSQNPRHKITKRGQNVTFRCDPISEHNRLYWYRQTLGQGPEFLTYFQNEAQLEKSRLLSDRFSAERPKGSFSTLEIQRTEQGDSAMYLCASSPGGRHRTDTQYFGPGTRLTVL.

The chain combines TRBV28 with TRBJ2-3; TRBD2 matches 10 bases. The germline CDR1 and CDR2 sequences are MDHEN and SYDVKM. After removal of 6 bases from V and 6 bases from J, the junction contained 12 bases not matched to a gene. This CDR3 is 16 amino acids long. CDR3 in amino acids: CASSTYGGTSADTQYF. CDR3 DNA: TGTGCCAGCAGCACTTATGGGGGGACTAGCGCCGATACGCAGTATTTT.

There are many counts of this clonotype. V and J are TRBV2 and TRBJ1-1; TRBD1 aligns across 7 bases. Germline lookup yields CDR1 SNHLY and CDR2 FYNNEI. This CDR3 has 16 amino acids. V was clipped by 1 base and J by 3 bases; unmatched bases: 8. CDR3 region: CASSEEAGGRDTEAFF. The CDR3 DNA is TGTGCCAGCAGTGAAGAGGCAGGGGGACGGGACACTGAAGCTTTCTTT.

There are a few counts of this clonotype. V usage is TRBV7-9 and J usage is TRBJ1-6, with 7 bases that match TRBD1. V lost 6 bases and J lost 8; bases outside the gene matches: 19. This CDR3 is 18 amino acids long. Germline loops: CDR1 SEHNR, CDR2 FQNEAQ (reference sequence). CDR3 loop: CASRPAITTGNVYSPLHF. DNA for the CDR3: TGTGCCAGCAGACCCGCGATTACGACAGGGAACGTGTATTCACCCCTCCACTTT.

This clonotype has a handful of counts. The genes are TRBV15 and TRBJ1-5, with D possibly matching TRBD1 (6 bases). Germline-derived CDR1 and CDR2 are LNHNV and YYDKDF (reference sequence). Deletions cut 0 bases from V and 5 bases from J, with 14 bases between. CDR3 length: 16 residues. The CDR3 sequence: CATSRDPGQSHQPQHF. CDR3 DNA sequence: TGTGCCACCAGCAGAGATCCAGGACAGTCTCATCAGCCCCAGCATTTT.

This chain joins TRBV6-4 and TRBJ2-5; 8 bases are shared with TRBD1. The end of the DNA aligns better with TRBJ2-1, so the J call may be wrong. In germline, CDR1 is MRHNA, CDR2 SNTAGT. The CDR3 has 16 residues. CDR3 coding DNA: TGTGCCAGCAGACGAACCCGGGGACAGGTGCTACTAGAGCAGTTCTTC. This encodes CASRRTRGQVLLEQFF.

This clonotype was found many times. The chain employs TRBV11-2 and TRBJ2-5; D is possibly TRBD1 or TRBD2 (5 bases each). Germline lookup yields CDR1 SGHAT and CDR2 FQNNGV. Trimming cost V 0 bases and J 5 bases, with 19 bases left between them. The CDR3 consists of 17 residues. The CDR3 loop reads CASSLDRGPPPRETQYF. CDR3 coding DNA: TGTGCCAGCAGCTTAGATAGGGGACCTCCCCCAAGGGAGACCCAGTACTTC.

Remarks on this clonotype: Compared with germline, one end of the junction differs, possibly owing to a read error. The chain joins TRBV12-3 or TRBV12-4 to TRBJ2-2; 8 nucleotides line up with TRBD1. The CDR3 loop spans 15 amino acids. CDR3 loop: CASRVQGVNTGELSF. The CDR3, as DNA: TGTGCCAGCAGGGTACAGGGGGTTAACACCGGGGAGCTGTCTTTT.

The chain joins TRBV29-1 to TRBJ2-7, with D possibly being TRBD1 or TRBD2 (5 bases each). Germline V gives CDR1 SQVTM, CDR2 ANQGSEA. The CDR3 is 11 amino acids. Trimming pared 8 bases from V and 4 bases from J, leaving 12 bases between. The CDR3 DNA reads TGCAGCCTGGGGGTTGGGTACGAGCAGTACTTC. Translating gives CSLGVGYEQYF.

The chain joins TRBV5-1 to TRBJ1-5; a weak D match, TRBD1 (5 bases). Per germline, CDR1 SGHRS and CDR2 YFSETQ. V was trimmed by 0 bases and J by 5 bases, leaving 12 bases between them. The CDR3 sequence is 15 residues long. The CDR3 DNA follows: TGCGCCAGCAGCTTGGCAGGGAACAGACATCAGCCCCAGCATTTT. Translating gives CASSLAGNRHQPQHF. Full variable domain (remainder filled in from reference TRBV5-1 and TRBJ1-5): KAGVTQTPRYLIKTRGQQVTLSCSPISGHRSVSWYQQTPGQGLQFLFEYFSETQRNKGNFPGRFSGRQFSNSRSEMNVSTLELGDSALYLCASSLAGNRHQPQHFGDGTRLSIL.

Only a few counts were recorded for this clonotype. This chain uses TRBV7-2 with TRBJ2-5; D is ambiguous. The germline V gene encodes CDR1 SGHTA and CDR2 FQGNSA. V was clipped by 3 bases and J by 5 bases, with 10 bases between them. CDR3 length: 13 residues. CDR3 nucleotides: TGTGCCAGCAGCTTCAAAGTGAGGGAGACCCAGTACTTC. Its protein is CASSFKVRETQYF.

This clonotype was seen ten or more times. This chain connects TRBV20-1 to TRBJ2-3; D may be TRBD2 (6 bases). V was cut by 0 bases and J by 2 bases, with 15 bases left in between. The CDR3 spans 16 residues. Looked up from germline, CDR1 is DFQATT and CDR2 is SNEGSKA (reference sequence). The CDR3 sequence is CSARDLGAGHTDTQYF. For the CDR3, the DNA is TGCAGTGCTAGAGATCTCGGGGCGGGGCACACAGATACGCAGTATTTT.

This clonotype came up many times. V usage is TRBV10-3 and J usage is TRBJ1-1, with TRBD1 identical over 9 bases. Germline lookup yields CDR1 ENHRY and CDR2 SYGVKD. The V segment lost 6 bases and the J segment 2 bases; nucleotides outside the gene matches: 4. The CDR3 length is 14 residues. CDR3 sequence: CAIRMDRGNTEAFF. CDR3 DNA sequence: TGTGCCATCAGAATGGACAGGGGAAACACTGAAGCTTTCTTT.

This clonotype was picked up a small number of times. CDR3 nucleotides: TGTGCCAGCAGTTTTATCGTCCAGGAAATAGGCAATCAGCCCCAGCATTTT. This translates into CASSFIVQEIGNQPQHF. The V call is TRBV28, the J call TRBJ1-5; D call uncertain. CDR1 and CDR2 from the germline V gene are MDHEN and SYDVKM. This CDR3 region has 17 residues. V was trimmed by 3 bases and J by 2 bases, leaving 17 bases between them.

V usage is TRBV11-2 and J usage is TRBJ1-1; TRBD1 aligns across 12 bases. The trim removed 0 bases at V and 4 bases at J, leaving 12 bases unmatched. This CDR3 is built from 19 residues. CDR1 and CDR2 from the germline V gene are SGHAT and FQNNGV. The CDR3 loop is CASSLDRAGTGGAGTEAFF. Here the CDR3 DNA reads TGTGCCAGCAGCTTAGATAGGGCCGGGACAGGGGGCGCGGGCACTGAAGCTTTCTTT. Full variable domain (remainder filled in from reference TRBV11-2 and TRBJ1-1): EAGVAQSPRYKIIEKRQSVAFWCNPISGHATLYWYQQILGQGPKLLIQFQNNGVVDDSQLPKDRFSAERLKGVDSTLKIQPAKLEDSAVYLCASSLDRAGTGGAGTEAFFGQGTRLTVV.

This sequence joins TRBV19 and TRBJ2-2, with 13 bases that match TRBD2. J was trimmed by 7 bases and V by 8 bases; bases with no gene match: 10. The CDR3 runs to 16 residues. CDR1 and CDR2 from the germline V gene are LNHDA and SQIVND (reference sequence). The CDR3 sequence is CASRGGTSGGVGELFF. The CDR3 nucleotides read TGTGCCAGTCGAGGGGGTACTAGCGGGGGGGTCGGGGAGCTGTTTTTT. The full variable domain, with the rest looked up from reference TRBV19 and TRBJ2-2, is DGGITQSPKYLFRKEGQNVTLSCEQNLNHDAMYWYRQDPGQGLRLIYYSQIVNDFQKGDIAEGYSVSREKKESFPLTVTSAQKNPTAFYLCASRGGTSGGVGELFFGEGSRLTVL.

This clonotype occurred many times. The chain employs TRBV2 and TRBJ2-3; D unclear. V gave up 4 bases and J gave up 2 bases, with 19 bases separating them. There are 17 residues in the CDR3. Germline CDR1 is SNHLY and CDR2 is FYNNEI. CDR3 region: CASSAGGEHINTDTQYF. The CDR3, as DNA: TGTGCCAGCAGTGCAGGCGGCGAACACATTAACACAGATACGCAGTATTTT.

This clonotype was counted ten times or more. V usage is TRBV13 and J usage is TRBJ2-3; D is undetermined. V lost 0 bases and J lost 2, with 9 bases in between. The CDR3 is 15 residues long. Germline CDR1 and CDR2: PRHDT and FYEKMQ (reference sequence). The DNA of the CDR3 is TGTGCCAGCAGCTTAGGGATAGCCCTCACAGATACGCAGTATTTT. Translation gives CASSLGIALTDTQYF.

This clonotype has at least ten counts. The chain carries TRBV29-1 and TRBJ1-5, with TRBD1 matching 8 bases. V lost 4 bases, J lost 1 base, and 3 bases stayed unmatched. The CDR3 is 14 residues long. Germline V CDR1 and CDR2: SQVTM, ANQGSEA. The CDR3 reads CSVAGGASNQPQHF. CDR3 DNA sequence: TGCAGCGTTGCAGGGGGCGCGAGCAATCAGCCCCAGCATTTT.

This clonotype was detected only a few times. The chain is built from TRBV5-1 and TRBJ1-4; D is unclear. Germline V lookup: CDR1 SGHRS, CDR2 YFSETQ. The CDR3 loop spans 14 amino acids. The V and J ends lost 2 bases and 2 bases respectively, with 7 bases between them. The DNA of the CDR3 is TGCGCCAGCAGCTTTGGCGGGACTAATGAAAAACTGTTTTTT. Translation gives CASSFGGTNEKLFF.

This clonotype appeared many times. The rearrangement joins TRBV20-1 to TRBJ2-5; TRBD2 matches 12 bases. This CDR3 comprises 17 residues. Germline CDR1 and CDR2: DFQATT and SNEGSKA (reference sequence). The ends lost 1 base at V and 2 bases at J; junction bases unmatched: 8. CDR3: CSARAYGLAGPQETQYF. CDR3 DNA sequence: TGCAGTGCTAGAGCTTACGGACTAGCGGGACCACAAGAGACCCAGTACTTC.

J is TRBJ2-2 and V is TRBV7-9; 15 nucleotides match TRBD2. V gave up 5 bases and J gave up 0 bases; unmatched junction bases: 4. Germline CDR1 reads SEHNR; CDR2 reads FQNEAQ (reference sequence). This CDR3 contains 18 residues. CDR3 nucleotide sequence: TGTGCCAGCAGCCCCGGGACTAGCGGGGGGCCGAACACCGGGGAGCTGTTTTTT. It is translated as CASSPGTSGGPNTGELFF.

In this sample, this clonotype turned up many times. As DNA, the CDR3 is TGTGCCAGCAGCCGCTGGTGGCTAGACCAAGAGACCCAGTACTTC. It codes for CASSRWWLDQETQYF. The V call is TRBV13, the J call TRBJ2-5; D is uncertain. Trimming took off 5 bases at V and 0 bases at J, with 13 bases between the two ends. The CDR3 contains 15 residues. Per germline, CDR1 PRHDT and CDR2 FYEKMQ (reference sequence).

This clonotype was detected many times. V and J are TRBV5-5 and TRBJ1-1, with TRBD1 identical over 7 bases. Unmatched junction bases numbered 6, after V lost 6 bases and J lost 1 base. CDR1 is SGHKS, CDR2 YYEKEE, per germline (reference sequence). This CDR3 has 14 amino acids. The CDR3, as DNA: TGTGCCAGCATCACCCGGGACAGGAACACTGAAGCTTTCTTT. Its protein product is CASITRDRNTEAFF.

This clonotype was counted many times. The chain combines TRBV5-8 with TRBJ1-5; D remains ambiguous. This CDR3 is built from 14 residues. Per the germline V gene, CDR1 is SGHTS and CDR2 is YDEGEE. V was shortened by 3 bases and J by 0 bases, with 7 bases between the two germline ends. CDR3 region: CASSWAGSNQPQHF. CDR3 nucleotide sequence: TGTGCCAGCAGCTGGGCCGGTAGCAATCAGCCCCAGCATTTT.

This clonotype was counted at least ten times. The junction differs from germline at one of its ends, possibly a read error. CDR3 region: CASSVGQGRTYEQYF. CDR3 bases: TGTGCCAGCAGCGTGGGACAGGGAAGAACCTACGAGCAGTACTTC. J is TRBJ2-7 and V is TRBV5-1; 9 bases are a match to TRBD1. The length of the CDR3 is 15 residues. Looked up from germline, CDR1 is SGHRS and CDR2 is YFSETQ.

The rearrangement links TRBV2 to TRBJ1-4; maybe TRBD1 (5 bases). V was clipped by 1 base and J by 8 bases, with 23 bases between them. Germline CDR1 SNHLY, CDR2 FYNNEI. This CDR3 comprises 18 residues. The CDR3 sequence: CASSEDASTRGFDEKLFF. As DNA, the CDR3 is TGTGCCAGCAGTGAAGACGCGTCCACGCGGGGGTTTGACGAAAAACTGTTTTTT.

This clonotype was recorded many times. V gene TRBV6-5 combines with J gene TRBJ1-6; D uncertain. The CDR3 has 14 amino acids. The germline V gene encodes CDR1 MNHEY and CDR2 SVGAGI. V lost 2 bases and J lost 14, with 16 bases in between. CDR3 amino acids: CASSYRMEGLALHF. The DNA of the CDR3 is TGTGCCAGCAGTTACCGGATGGAGGGTTTGGCCCTCCACTTT.

This clonotype has a count of ten or more. The V call is TRBV2, the J call TRBJ2-7; D uncertain. Deletions cut 4 bases from V and 3 bases from J, with 10 bases between. CDR1 and CDR2 (germline): SNHLY, FYNNEI. The length of the CDR3 is 13 residues. CDR3 DNA sequence: TGTGCCAGCAGTGCCCAGGTAAACTACGAGCAGTACTTC. As protein: CASSAQVNYEQYF.

As regards this clonotype: A much larger clonotype is one base distant, so this may be a read error. The J gene is TRBJ2-7, the V gene TRBV6-9; perhaps TRBD2 as D (6 bases). Germline loops: CDR1 MNHGY, CDR2 SVAAGI. The CDR3 is made up of 15 amino acids. The DNA for the CDR3 is TGTGCCAGCAGTTATCTTGGAGGGAGCTCCTACGAGCAGTGCTTC. It specifies CASSYLGGSSYEQCF.

This clonotype was seen at least ten times. V and J are TRBV10-3 and TRBJ2-1; TRBD2 might be the D (7 bases). This CDR3 spans 11 amino acids. CDR1 is ENHRY, CDR2 SYGVKD, per germline. Trimming took 8 bases from V and 8 from J, leaving 10 bases between them. The CDR3 sequence: CAIGGGHEQFF. The CDR3 DNA sequence: TGTGCCATCGGCGGGGGCCATGAGCAGTTCTTC.